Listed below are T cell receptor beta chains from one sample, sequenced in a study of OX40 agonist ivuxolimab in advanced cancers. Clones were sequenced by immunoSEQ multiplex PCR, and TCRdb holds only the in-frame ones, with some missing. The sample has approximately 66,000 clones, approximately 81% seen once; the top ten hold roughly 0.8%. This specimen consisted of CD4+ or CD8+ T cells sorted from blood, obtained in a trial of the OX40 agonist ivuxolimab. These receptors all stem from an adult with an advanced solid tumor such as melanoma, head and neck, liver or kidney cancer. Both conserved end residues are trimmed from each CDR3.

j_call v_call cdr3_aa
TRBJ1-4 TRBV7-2 ASSSPPGTGTTNEKLF
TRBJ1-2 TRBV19 ASSTTTVAYGYT
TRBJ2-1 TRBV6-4 ASSDGRGLV
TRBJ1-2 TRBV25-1 ASRGQDANYGYT
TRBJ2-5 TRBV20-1 SAQPTETQY
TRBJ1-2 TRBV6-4 ASSDTDRGNYGYT
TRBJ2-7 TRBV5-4 ASSPRQGISLNEQY
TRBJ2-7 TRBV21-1 ASSKASYRSSYEQY
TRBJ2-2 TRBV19 ASTPWGGGNAGELF
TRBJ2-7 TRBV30 AWTGGGREQY
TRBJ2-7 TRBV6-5 ASSYSRGLGQY
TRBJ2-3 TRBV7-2 ASSLGGPGTDTQY
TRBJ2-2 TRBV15 ATSRDLGGGANTGELF
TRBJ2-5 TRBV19 ASSADRQETQY
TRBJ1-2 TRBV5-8 ASSLGQGARYGYT
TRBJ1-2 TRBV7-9 ASSAAGDGYGYT
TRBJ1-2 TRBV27 ASRTHRQGASYGYT
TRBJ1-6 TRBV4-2 ASSYGTGNSPLH
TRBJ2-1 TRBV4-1 ASRGLAGPEQF
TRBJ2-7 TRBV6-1 ASRGSGSGEQY
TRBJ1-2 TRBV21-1 ASSKWAFRNYGYT
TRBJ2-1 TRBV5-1 ASSFGSSYNEQF
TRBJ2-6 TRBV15 ATSRRGHSSGANVLT
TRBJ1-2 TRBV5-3 ASTSPGVYGYT
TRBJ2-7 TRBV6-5 ASSTRTSSYEQY
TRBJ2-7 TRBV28 ASSMGQGYEQY
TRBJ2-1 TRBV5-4 ASSPPPSGEDNEQF
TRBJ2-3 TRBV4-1 ASSPQGADTDTQY
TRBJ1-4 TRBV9 ASSRLQGTNEKLF
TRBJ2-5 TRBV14 ASSRAGTAKAQY
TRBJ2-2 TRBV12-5 ASGVGTGNTGELF
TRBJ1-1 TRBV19 ASNYAPSRSEAF
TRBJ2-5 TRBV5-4 ASSLDGSGGLRTQY
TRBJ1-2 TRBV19 ASTPRGGSGYGYT
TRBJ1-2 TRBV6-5 ASRGSGKGYGYT
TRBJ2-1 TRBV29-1 SVEGTSGRGSSYNEQF
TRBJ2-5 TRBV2 ASSARGHTRETQY
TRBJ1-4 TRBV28 ASRAQEEKLF
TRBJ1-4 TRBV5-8 ASSGRGLDGEKLF
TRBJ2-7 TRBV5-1 ASSLGLETSEQY
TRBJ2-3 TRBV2 ASSDRGEDTQY
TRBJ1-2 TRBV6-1 ASSERSGRTNYGYT
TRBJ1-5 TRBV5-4 ASSLEGQLGQPQH
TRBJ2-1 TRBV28 ASRGGTGLGEQF
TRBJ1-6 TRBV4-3 ASSQDWVSGSPLH
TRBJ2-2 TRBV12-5 ASGDRDRDTGELF
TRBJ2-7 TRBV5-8 ASSAGQGAFYEQY
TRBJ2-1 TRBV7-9 ASSQDRGLSYNEQF
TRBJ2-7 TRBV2 ASSIGTATSDEQY
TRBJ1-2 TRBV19 ASTLDRGPRGYT
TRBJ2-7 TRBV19 ASSIGNYREQY
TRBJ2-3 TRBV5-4 ASSLAAAGGPDTQY
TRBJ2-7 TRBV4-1 ASSQNSGQGIYEQY
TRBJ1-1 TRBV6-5 ASSSPDRGQTEAF
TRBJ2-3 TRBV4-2 ASSQEGGAGADTQY
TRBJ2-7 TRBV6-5 ASSGTSDYEQY